This T cell receptor (beta chain) was identified in a study of cytomegalovirus exposure and HLA in healthy donors. The study, taken as a whole, reports: The study found most TCR sequences rare, yet found some public TCRs in many donors. Some V segments, TRBV6-2 and TRBV6-3 among them, were indistinguishable and were therefore excluded.

J lost 6 bases, V lost 3 bases, and 2 bases had no gene match. Germline V gene lookup returns CDR1 KGHSH and CDR2 LQKENI. The CDR3 totals 13 residues. As to this clone: What it binds is not known.

Amplification used 60 Vbeta primers and 13 Jbeta primers. The repertoire was sequenced with immunoSEQ multiplex PCR; TCRdb's copy has only in-frame clones and lacks some. The sample holds about 160,000 clones, 80% seen once. This TCR derives from a male donor in good health and CMV-seropositive. Sequenced sample: PBMCs. The rearrangement joins TRBV18 to TRBJ2-1; TRBD1 agrees at 7 bases. The CDR3 loop is CASSPDRANEQFF. The CDR3 coding sequence is TGTGCCAGCTCACCCGACAGGGCCAATGAGCAGTTCTTC.